The rows below give T cell receptor beta chains drawn from one sample of a study of blood T cell repertoires in COVID-19. Assay used: immunoSEQ multiplex PCR; TCRdb lists only in-frame clones, some missing. This repertoire shows around 80,000 clones, 82% found once; its top ten account for about 10%. Sequencing was performed on peripheral blood. Receptors originate from a man aged 60-69 years with acute or convalescent COVID-19. The CDR3 runs from the conserved cysteine through the conserved F or W.

j_gene | v_gene | CDR3aa
TRBJ1-6 | TRBV5-1 | CASSRGGQTYNSPLHF
TRBJ1-4 | TRBV12-2 | CASRFPGVREKLFF
TRBJ2-6 | TRBV6-5 | CASTPGDGANVLTF
TRBJ2-3 | TRBV25-1 | CASSGGLSTDTQYF
TRBJ1-1 | TRBV29-1 | CSAGENTEAFF
TRBJ2-3 | TRBV24-1 | CATSDFPTDTQYF
TRBJ1-2 | TRBV19 | CASTEGRYGYTF
TRBJ2-5 | TRBV7-3 | CASSPGSNQETQYF
TRBJ2-2 | TRBV19 | CASTGQGGTGELFF
TRBJ2-3 | TRBV27 | CASSFGTGLGGDTQYF
TRBJ2-7 | TRBV13 | CASSQPQGSTYEQYF
TRBJ2-7 | TRBV18 | CASSLRDREQYF
TRBJ2-2 | TRBV15 | CATSSWTSGGNGELFF